The sample holds one count of the clone carrying this T cell receptor (beta chain). Its matching antigen is unknown. Different DNA sequences within this sample yield the same CDR3. Researchers ran the PCR with 60 Vbeta and 13 Jbeta primers. The protocol was immunoSEQ multiplex PCR, while the TCRdb copy is restricted to in-frame clones and leaves out a portion. The sample yields some 180,000 clones, about 69% seen once. The V end lost 6 bases, the J end lost 4 bases, and 10 bases lay between the germline ends. CDR1 is MDHEN, CDR2 SYDVKM, per germline. The length of the CDR3 is 13 residues. The data stem from a study of cytomegalovirus exposure and HLA in healthy donors. Study-wide background: Around 80 million unique TCRs from HLA-typed donors were held in an early data release. Study outcomes and limitations: Cytomegalovirus-associated TCR beta chains were listed, numbering 150 to 200. The authors later found HLA-associated TCR beta chains more clonally expanded than equally common others. Reportedly, cytomegalovirus status was diagnosed with high sensitivity and specificity.

The TCR originated in a male donor in good health and CMV-seronegative. The rearrangement joins TRBV28 to TRBJ1-5; TRBD1 is a possible D gene (5 bases). The sample comprised PBMCs. CDR3 protein: CASSRDRNQPQHF. CDR3 coding DNA: TGTGCCAGCAGCAGGGATAGAAATCAGCCCCAGCATTTT.